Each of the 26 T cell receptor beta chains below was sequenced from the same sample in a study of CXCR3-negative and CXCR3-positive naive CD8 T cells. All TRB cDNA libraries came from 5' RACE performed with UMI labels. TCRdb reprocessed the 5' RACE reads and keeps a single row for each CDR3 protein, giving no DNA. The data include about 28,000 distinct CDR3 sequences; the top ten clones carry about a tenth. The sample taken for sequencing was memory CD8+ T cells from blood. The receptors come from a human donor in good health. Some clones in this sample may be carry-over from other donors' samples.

This CDR3 reads CASSDDGGLSPYGYTF. This chain links TRBV6-4 with TRBJ1-2; the D call from TCRdb, TRBD1, cannot be confirmed without DNA. Germline CDR1 reads MRHNA; CDR2 reads SNTAGT. There are 16 residues in the CDR3.

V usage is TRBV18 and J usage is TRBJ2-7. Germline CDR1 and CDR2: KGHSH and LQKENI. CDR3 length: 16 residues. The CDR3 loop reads CASSPIGTADPYEQYF.

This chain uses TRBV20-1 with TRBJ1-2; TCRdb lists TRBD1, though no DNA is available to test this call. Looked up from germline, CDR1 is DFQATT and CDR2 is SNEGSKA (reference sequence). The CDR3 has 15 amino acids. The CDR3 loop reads CSASPDSAFGYGYTF.

The chain's CDR3 is CASSLLVGGMVNTEAFF. The J gene is TRBJ1-1, the V gene TRBV28; checking the TCRdb D call of TRBD1 is not possible without DNA. This CDR3 has 17 amino acids. Germline values: CDR1 MDHEN, CDR2 SYDVKM.

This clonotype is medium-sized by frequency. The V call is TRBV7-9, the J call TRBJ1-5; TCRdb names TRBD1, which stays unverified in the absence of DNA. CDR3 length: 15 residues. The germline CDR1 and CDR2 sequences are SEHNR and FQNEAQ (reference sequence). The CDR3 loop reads CASSPFRDSNQPQHF.

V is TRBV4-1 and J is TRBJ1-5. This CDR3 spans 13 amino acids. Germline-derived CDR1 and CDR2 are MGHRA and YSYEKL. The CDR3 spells CASSPDWTQPQHF.

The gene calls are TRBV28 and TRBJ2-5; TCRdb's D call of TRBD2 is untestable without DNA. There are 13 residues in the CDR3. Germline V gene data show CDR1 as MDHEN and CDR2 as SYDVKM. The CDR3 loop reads CASSPLRAETQYF. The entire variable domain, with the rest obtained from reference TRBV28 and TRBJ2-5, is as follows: DVKVTQSSRYLVKRTGEKVFLECVQDMDHENMFWYRQDPGLGLRLIYFSYDVKMKEKGDIPEGYSVSREKKERFSLILESASTNQTSMYLCASSPLRAETQYFGPGTRLLVL.

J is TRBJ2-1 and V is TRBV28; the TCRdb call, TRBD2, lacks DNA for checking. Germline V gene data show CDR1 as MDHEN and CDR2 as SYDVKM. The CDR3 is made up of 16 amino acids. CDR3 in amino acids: CASSLLPSGSPNEQFF.

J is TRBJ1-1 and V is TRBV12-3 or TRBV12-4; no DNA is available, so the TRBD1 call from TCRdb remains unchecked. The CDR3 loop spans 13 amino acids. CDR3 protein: CASSFAPGREAFF.

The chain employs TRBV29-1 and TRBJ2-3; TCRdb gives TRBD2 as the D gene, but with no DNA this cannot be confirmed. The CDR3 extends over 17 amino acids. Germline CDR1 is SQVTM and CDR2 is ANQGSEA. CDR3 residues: CSVEPLGLAGSTDTQYF.

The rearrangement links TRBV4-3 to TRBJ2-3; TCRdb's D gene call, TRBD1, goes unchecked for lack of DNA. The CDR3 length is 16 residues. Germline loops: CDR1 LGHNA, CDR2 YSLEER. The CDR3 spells CASSQDGTERTDTQYF.

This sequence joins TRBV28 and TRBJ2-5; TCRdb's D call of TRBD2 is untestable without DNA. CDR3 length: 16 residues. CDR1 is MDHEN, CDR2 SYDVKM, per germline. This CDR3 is CASSFRREGLKETQYF.

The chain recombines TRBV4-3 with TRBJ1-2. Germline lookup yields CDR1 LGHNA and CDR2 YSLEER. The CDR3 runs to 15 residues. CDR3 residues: CASSQQVEGLAGYTF.

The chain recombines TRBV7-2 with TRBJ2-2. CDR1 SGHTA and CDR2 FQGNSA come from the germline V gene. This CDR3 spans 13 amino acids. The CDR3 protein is CASSLTGTGELFF.

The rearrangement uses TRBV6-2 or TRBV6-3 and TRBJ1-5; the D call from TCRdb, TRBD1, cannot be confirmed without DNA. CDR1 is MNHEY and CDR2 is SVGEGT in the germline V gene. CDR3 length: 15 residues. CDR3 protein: CASNRGVYSNQPQHF.

CDR3 in amino acids: CASSQDRFSGTEAFF. This chain connects TRBV4-3 to TRBJ1-1. Germline V lookup: CDR1 LGHNA, CDR2 YSLEER. CDR3 length: 15 residues.

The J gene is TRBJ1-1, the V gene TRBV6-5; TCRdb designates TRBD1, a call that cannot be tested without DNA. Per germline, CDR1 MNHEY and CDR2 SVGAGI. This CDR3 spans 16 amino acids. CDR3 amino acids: CASSYSRDSLNTEAFF.

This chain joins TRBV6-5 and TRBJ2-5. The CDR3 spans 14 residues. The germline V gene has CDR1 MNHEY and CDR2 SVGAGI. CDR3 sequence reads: CASSYSDRGETQYF.

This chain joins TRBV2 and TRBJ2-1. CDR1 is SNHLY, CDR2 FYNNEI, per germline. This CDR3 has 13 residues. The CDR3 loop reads CARDRGSYNEQFF.

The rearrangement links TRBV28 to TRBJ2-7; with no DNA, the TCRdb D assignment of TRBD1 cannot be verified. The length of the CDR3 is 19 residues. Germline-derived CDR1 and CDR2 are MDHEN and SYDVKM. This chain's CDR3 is CASSLCIRDPALASYEQYF.

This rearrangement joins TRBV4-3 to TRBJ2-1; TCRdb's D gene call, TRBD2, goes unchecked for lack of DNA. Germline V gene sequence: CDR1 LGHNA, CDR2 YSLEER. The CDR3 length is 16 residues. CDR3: CASSQVSGGSYNEQFF.

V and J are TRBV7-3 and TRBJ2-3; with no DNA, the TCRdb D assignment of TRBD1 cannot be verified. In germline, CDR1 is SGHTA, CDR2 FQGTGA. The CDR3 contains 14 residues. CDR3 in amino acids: CASSLAGGTDTQYF.

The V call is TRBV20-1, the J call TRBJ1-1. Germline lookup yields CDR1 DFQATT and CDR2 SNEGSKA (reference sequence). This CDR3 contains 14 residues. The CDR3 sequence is CSARDLGMNTEAFF.

The CDR3 sequence: CASSDTPPGLAGETTDTQYF. V and J are TRBV19 and TRBJ2-3; as DNA is missing, the TRBD2 call by TCRdb cannot be tested. The V gene's germline CDR1 is LNHDA and CDR2 SQIVND (reference sequence). CDR3 length: 20 residues.

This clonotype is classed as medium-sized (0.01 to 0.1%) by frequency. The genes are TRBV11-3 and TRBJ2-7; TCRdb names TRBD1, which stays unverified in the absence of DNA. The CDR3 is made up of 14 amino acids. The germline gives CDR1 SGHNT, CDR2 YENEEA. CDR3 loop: CASRSGVIGRWQYF. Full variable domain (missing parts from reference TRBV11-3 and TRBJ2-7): EAGVVQSPRYKIIEKKQPVAFWCNPISGHNTLYWYLQNLGQGPELLIRYENEEAVDDSQLPKDRFSAERLKGVDSTLKIQPAELGDSAVYLCASRSGVIGRWQYFGPGTRLTVT.

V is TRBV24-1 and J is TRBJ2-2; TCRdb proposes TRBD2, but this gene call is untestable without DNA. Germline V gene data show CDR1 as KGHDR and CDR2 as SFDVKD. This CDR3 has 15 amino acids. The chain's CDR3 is CATRANKGETGELFF.